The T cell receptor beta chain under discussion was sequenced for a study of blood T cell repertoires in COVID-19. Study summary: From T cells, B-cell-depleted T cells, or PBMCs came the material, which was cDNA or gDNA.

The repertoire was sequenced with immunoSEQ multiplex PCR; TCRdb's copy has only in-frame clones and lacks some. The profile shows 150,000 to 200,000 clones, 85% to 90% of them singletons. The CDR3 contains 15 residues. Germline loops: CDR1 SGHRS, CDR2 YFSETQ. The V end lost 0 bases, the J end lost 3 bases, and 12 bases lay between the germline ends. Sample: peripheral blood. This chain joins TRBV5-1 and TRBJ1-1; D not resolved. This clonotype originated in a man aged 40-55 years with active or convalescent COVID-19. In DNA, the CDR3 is TGCGCCAGCAGCTTGGGAGAATCCCGGGACACTGAAGCTTTCTTT. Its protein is CASSLGESRDTEAFF.